These T cell receptor beta chains were read from a single sample in a study of blood T cells in healthy people across ages. Each CDR3 protein is one row after TCRdb ran MiXCR on the 5' RACE reads. This sample has some 930,000 distinct CDR3 sequences, with approximately 32% found just once. These data are also associated with another study on T cells of mothers and their children.

The sample taken for sequencing was blood. These receptor sequences come from a woman aged 40 to 50 in good health. Each CDR3 is given with its conserved first and last residue. Each record gives: CDR3 protein, CDR3 DNA, V gene, D gene, clone size, J gene. D genes are given only for firm matches. Size tells how often a clone was seen (once, few, many) or the class of an expanded clone, and some rows leave it out.

CDR3: CSVIGLAGGTDMRYF
DNA: TGCAGCGTCATAGGACTAGCGGGGGGCACAGATATGCGGTATTTT
V: TRBV29-1
D: TRBD2
size: NA
J: TRBJ2-3

CDR3: CSASTPRSPYEQFF
DNA: TGCAGTGCTAGTACTCCGAGATCCCCTTATGAGCAGTTCTTC
V: TRBV20-1
D: NA
size: many
J: TRBJ2-1

CDR3: CASVDGGKEKLFF
DNA: TGTGCCAGCGTCGACGGGGGCAAAGAAAAACTGTTTTTT
V: TRBV28
D: NA
size: NA
J: TRBJ1-4

CDR3: CSAEIGNQPQHF
DNA: TGCAGTGCAGAGATAGGCAATCAGCCCCAGCATTTT
V: TRBV20-1
D: NA
size: many
J: TRBJ1-5

CDR3: CASTTFGLAGGAATDTQYF
DNA: TGTGCCAGCACCACCTTCGGACTAGCGGGGGGGGCGGCGACAGATACGCAGTATTTT
V: TRBV27
D: TRBD2
size: many
J: TRBJ2-3

CDR3: CASSPGDLNFGYTF
DNA: TGTGCCAGCAGCCCAGGGGATCTGAACTTTGGCTACACCTTC
V: TRBV28
D: NA
size: NA
J: TRBJ1-2

CDR3: CASSLAAGTSGSNEQLF
DNA: TGTGCCAGCAGTCTTGCGGCGGGGACTAGCGGTTCCAATGAGCAGCTCTTC
V: TRBV7-2
D: TRBD2
size: NA
J: TRBJ2-1

CDR3: CASSLLGTGDRANVLTF
DNA: TGTGCCAGCAGCCTACTGGGGACAGGGGATAGGGCCAACGTCCTGACTTTC
V: TRBV7-8
D: TRBD1
size: few
J: TRBJ2-6

CDR3: CASSLVGTGGLEAFF
DNA: TGTGCCAGCAGCTTAGTGGGGACAGGGGGCCTTGAAGCTTTCTTT
V: TRBV7-2
D: TRBD1
size: NA
J: TRBJ1-1

CDR3: CASSVNRGIKYGGYTF
DNA: TGTGCCAGCAGCGTCAACAGGGGTATAAAGTATGGTGGCTACACCTTC
V: TRBV13
D: TRBD1
size: NA
J: TRBJ1-2

CDR3: CASSLRTPGGPQHF
DNA: TGTGCCAGCAGTTTAAGGACACCCGGTGGGCCCCAGCATTTT
V: TRBV12-3/TRBV12-4
D: NA
size: NA
J: TRBJ1-5

CDR3: CASSLGQTVQFF
DNA: TGTGCCAGCAGTTTGGGACAGACAGTGCAGTTCTTC
V: TRBV12-3/TRBV12-4
D: TRBD1
size: NA
J: TRBJ2-1

CDR3: CSVLASGDRAYSQYF
DNA: TGCAGCGTTCTTGCGTCAGGGGACAGGGCATATTCGCAGTACTTC
V: TRBV29-1
D: TRBD1
size: many
J: TRBJ2-7

CDR3: CASSRVMSGYEQYF
DNA: TGTGCCAGCAGCCGAGTGATGAGCGGCTACGAGCAGTACTTC
V: TRBV3-1
D: NA
size: NA
J: TRBJ2-7

CDR3: CASSREVGMDYGYTF
DNA: TGTGCCTCGTCCCGCGAAGTCGGGATGGATTATGGCTACACCTTC
V: TRBV9
D: NA
size: many
J: TRBJ1-2

CDR3: CASSLPGIRSYEQYF
DNA: TGTGCCAGCAGTTTACCGGGGATACGCTCCTACGAGCAGTACTTC
V: TRBV12-3/TRBV12-4
D: NA
size: many
J: TRBJ2-7

CDR3: CASSPGKGPTIGDTEAFF
DNA: TGTGCCAGCAGCCCGGGAAAGGGGCCCACGATCGGAGACACTGAAGCTTTCTTT
V: TRBV11-1
D: NA
size: NA
J: TRBJ1-1

CDR3: CASSLAARADGYTF
DNA: TGTGCCAGCAGCTTAGCGGCCAGGGCGGATGGCTACACCTTC
V: TRBV7-9
D: NA
size: NA
J: TRBJ1-2

CDR3: CASTPTVAYHNEQYF
DNA: TGTGCCAGCACCCCTACGGTAGCGTACCACAATGAGCAGTACTTC
V: TRBV12-3/TRBV12-4
D: NA
size: few
J: TRBJ2-5

CDR3: CASSLSGTAAYEQYF
DNA: TGTGCCAGCAGCTTGTCCGGGACAGCAGCCTACGAGCAGTACTTC
V: TRBV7-8
D: TRBD1
size: few
J: TRBJ2-7

CDR3: CASSRTSGGRRTDTQYF
DNA: TGTGCCAGCAGTAGGACTAGCGGGGGGAGGCGCACAGATACGCAGTATTTT
V: TRBV12-3/TRBV12-4
D: TRBD2
size: NA
J: TRBJ2-3

CDR3: CASSKAQKRADTDTQYF
DNA: TGTGCCAGCAGCAAAGCCCAGAAGAGGGCTGACACAGATACGCAGTATTTT
V: TRBV21-1
D: NA
size: NA
J: TRBJ2-3

CDR3: CASSPRVRYYYGYTF
DNA: TGTGCCAGCAGTCCTAGGGTCAGGTACTACTATGGCTACACCTTC
V: TRBV28
D: NA
size: NA
J: TRBJ1-2

CDR3: CASSQAPRTGTMNTEAFF
DNA: TGTGCCAGCAGCCAAGCTCCTAGGACAGGGACGATGAACACTGAAGCTTTCTTT
V: TRBV3-1
D: TRBD1
size: few
J: TRBJ1-1

CDR3: CSVEMGSGNSEQYF
DNA: TGCAGCGTTGAAATGGGCAGTGGGAACTCCGAGCAGTACTTC
V: TRBV29-1
D: NA
size: NA
J: TRBJ2-7

CDR3: CASSLGSSPSREQYF
DNA: TGTGCCAGCAGCTTAGGATCCTCTCCTTCACGCGAGCAGTACTTC
V: TRBV7-9
D: NA
size: NA
J: TRBJ2-7

CDR3: CSARVQTGGNEQFF
DNA: TGCAGTGCTAGAGTGCAGACGGGGGGCAATGAGCAGTTCTTC
V: TRBV20-1
D: TRBD2
size: few
J: TRBJ2-1

CDR3: CASSFRRINEKLFF
DNA: TGTGCCAGCAGTTTTCGGAGAATTAATGAAAAACTGTTTTTT
V: TRBV27
D: NA
size: NA
J: TRBJ1-4

CDR3: CASSLDYGFTYEQYF
DNA: TGTGCCAGCAGCTTAGACTACGGATTTACCTACGAGCAGTACTTC
V: TRBV7-3
D: NA
size: few
J: TRBJ2-7

CDR3: CASSPLGAGPNQETQYF
DNA: TGTGCCAGCAGCCCGCTTGGGGCGGGGCCCAACCAAGAGACCCAGTACTTC
V: TRBV7-9
D: NA
size: many
J: TRBJ2-5

CDR3: CASSQDTYEQYF
DNA: TGCGCCAGCAGCCAAGATACCTACGAGCAGTACTTC
V: TRBV4-1
D: NA
size: many
J: TRBJ2-7

CDR3: CASGGTGLSEQFF
DNA: TGCGCCAGCGGGGGGACAGGGTTGAGTGAGCAGTTCTTC
V: TRBV5-1
D: TRBD1
size: NA
J: TRBJ2-1

CDR3: CASSSPRGVNTEAFF
DNA: TGTGCCAGCAGCTCCCCCCGAGGGGTGAACACTGAAGCTTTCTTT
V: TRBV28
D: NA
size: NA
J: TRBJ1-1

CDR3: CARRQPPNYGYTF
DNA: TGTGCCAGACGACAGCCCCCTAACTATGGCTACACCTTC
V: TRBV2
D: NA
size: NA
J: TRBJ1-2

CDR3: CASSAREHGLRYNEQFF
DNA: TGTGCCAGCAGCGCGAGGGAACACGGGCTCCGGTACAATGAGCAGTTCTTC
V: TRBV9
D: NA
size: NA
J: TRBJ2-1

CDR3: CATSDFRGQGFGYTF
DNA: TGTGCCACCAGTGATTTTAGGGGACAGGGGTTCGGCTACACCTTC
V: TRBV24-1
D: TRBD1
size: NA
J: TRBJ1-2

CDR3: CASSLVAPGEEGPQHF
DNA: TGTGCCAGCAGCTTAGTTGCACCGGGGGAGGAGGGGCCCCAGCATTTT
V: TRBV7-6
D: NA
size: many
J: TRBJ1-5

CDR3: CSAPDQSSYNEQFF
DNA: TGCAGTGCCCCGGACCAGAGCTCCTACAATGAGCAGTTCTTC
V: TRBV20-1
D: NA
size: NA
J: TRBJ2-1

CDR3: CASSLASGLGETQYF
DNA: TGTGCCAGCAGCTTAGCTTCAGGATTGGGAGAGACCCAGTACTTC
V: TRBV7-8
D: NA
size: few
J: TRBJ2-5

CDR3: CSAALGLAGGSSGANVLTF
DNA: TGCAGTGCTGCCCTGGGACTAGCGGGGGGGAGCTCTGGGGCCAACGTCCTGACTTTC
V: TRBV20-1
D: TRBD2
size: few
J: TRBJ2-6

CDR3: CSATAYGYTF
DNA: TGCAGTGCCACAGCGTATGGCTACACCTTC
V: TRBV20-1
D: NA
size: few
J: TRBJ1-2

CDR3: CASSQSYEAFF
DNA: TGTGCCAGCAGCCAAAGCTACGAAGCTTTCTTT
V: TRBV3-1
D: NA
size: NA
J: TRBJ1-1

CDR3: CSASRGLEYNEQFF
DNA: TGCAGTGCTAGTCGGGGACTCGAGTACAATGAGCAGTTCTTC
V: TRBV20-1
D: NA
size: few
J: TRBJ2-1

CDR3: CASSQAFGLAGNEQYF
DNA: TGTGCCAGCAGCCAAGCCTTCGGGCTAGCGGGGAACGAGCAGTACTTC
V: TRBV3-1
D: TRBD2
size: many
J: TRBJ2-7

CDR3: CASSKAGKDTQYF
DNA: TGTGCCAGCAGCAAAGCAGGGAAAGATACGCAGTATTTT
V: TRBV21-1
D: NA
size: NA
J: TRBJ2-3

CDR3: CASNSAGPYEQYF
DNA: TGTGCCTCGAACTCGGCGGGGCCCTACGAGCAGTACTTC
V: TRBV30
D: NA
size: many
J: TRBJ2-7